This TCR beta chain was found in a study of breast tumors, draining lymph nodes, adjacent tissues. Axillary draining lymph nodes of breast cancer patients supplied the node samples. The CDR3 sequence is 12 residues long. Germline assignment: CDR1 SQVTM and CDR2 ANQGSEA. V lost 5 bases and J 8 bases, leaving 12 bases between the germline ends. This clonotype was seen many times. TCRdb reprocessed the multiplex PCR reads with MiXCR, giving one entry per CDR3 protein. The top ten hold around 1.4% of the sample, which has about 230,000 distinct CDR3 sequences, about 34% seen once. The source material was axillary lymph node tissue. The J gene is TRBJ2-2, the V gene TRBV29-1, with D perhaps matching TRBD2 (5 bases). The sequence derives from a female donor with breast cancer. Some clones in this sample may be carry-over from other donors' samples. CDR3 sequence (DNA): TGCAGCGTTAGGAGGATCTCAGGGGAGCTGTTTTTT. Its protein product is CSVRRISGELFF.